This paragraph covers one T cell receptor beta chain sequence. This specimen includes other DNA sequences encoding the same CDR3. This specimen belongs to a study of blood T cell repertoires in COVID-19. Study in general: Sample material is recorded as cDNA or gDNA derived from T cells, B-cell-depleted T cells, or PBMCs.

The study assigned cohorts using participant-reported clinical history. This table comes from immunoSEQ multiplex PCR, and its TCRdb copy is limited to in-frame clones, with some not included. This table holds some 200,000 clones, roughly 90% found once. V shed 3 bases and J 5 bases; nucleotides not matched to a gene: 7. The CDR3 has 16 amino acids. CDR1 and CDR2 from the germline V gene are SGDLS and YYNGEE. V and J are TRBV9 and TRBJ2-2; 10 bases are shared with TRBD1. Sequenced: PBMCs or T cells enriched from blood (not recorded which). This TCR was recovered from a woman between 40 and 50 years old with acute COVID-19. Here the CDR3 reads CASSARDRGLTGELFF. The DNA for the CDR3 is TGTGCCAGCAGCGCCAGAGACAGGGGGCTAACCGGGGAGCTGTTTTTT.